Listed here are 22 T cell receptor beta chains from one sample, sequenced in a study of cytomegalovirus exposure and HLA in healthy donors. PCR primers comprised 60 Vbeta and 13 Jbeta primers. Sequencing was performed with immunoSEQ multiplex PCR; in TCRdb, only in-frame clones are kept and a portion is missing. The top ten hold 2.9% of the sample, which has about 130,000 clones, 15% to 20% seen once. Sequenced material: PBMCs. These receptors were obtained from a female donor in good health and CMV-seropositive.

The CDR3 loop is CASSVVAGGETQYF. DNA of the CDR3: TGTGCCAGCAGCGTAGTAGCGGGGGGGGAGACCCAGTACTTC. J is TRBJ2-5 and V is TRBV9, with TRBD2 matching 11 bases. In germline, CDR1 is SGDLS, CDR2 YYNGEE. V was clipped by 0 bases and J by 5 bases; unmatched bases: 0. The CDR3 has 14 residues.

The CDR3 protein is CASSTGHPNQPQHF. CDR3 DNA: TGTGCCAGCAGCACAGGACATCCCAATCAGCCCCAGCATTTT. This sequence joins TRBV7-9 and TRBJ1-5; tentative D call: TRBD1 (5 bases). V was shortened by 5 bases and J by 3 bases, with 11 bases between the two germline ends. Germline lookup yields CDR1 SEHNR and CDR2 FQNEAQ (reference sequence). The CDR3 runs to 14 residues.

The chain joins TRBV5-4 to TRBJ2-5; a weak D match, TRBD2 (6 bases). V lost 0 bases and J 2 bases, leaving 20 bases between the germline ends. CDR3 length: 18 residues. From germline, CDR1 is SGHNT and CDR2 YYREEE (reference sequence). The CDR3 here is CASSLGMIGVAVQETQYF. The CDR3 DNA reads TGTGCCAGCAGCTTGGGGATGATCGGGGTAGCGGTACAAGAGACCCAGTACTTC.

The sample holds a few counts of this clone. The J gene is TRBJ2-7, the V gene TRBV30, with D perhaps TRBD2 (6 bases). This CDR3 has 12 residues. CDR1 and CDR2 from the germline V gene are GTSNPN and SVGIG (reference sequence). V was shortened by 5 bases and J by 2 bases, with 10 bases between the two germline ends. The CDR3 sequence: CAWAGGAYEQYF. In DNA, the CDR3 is TGTGCCTGGGCCGGGGGAGCCTACGAGCAGTACTTC.

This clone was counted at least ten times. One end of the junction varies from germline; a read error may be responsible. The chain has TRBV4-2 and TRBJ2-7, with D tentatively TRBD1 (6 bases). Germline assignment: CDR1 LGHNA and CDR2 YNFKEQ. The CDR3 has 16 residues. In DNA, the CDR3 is TGTGCCAGCAGCCAAGATATTCAGGGGCCCGAATCACGAGTCAGATTC. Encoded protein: CASSQDIQGPESRVRF.

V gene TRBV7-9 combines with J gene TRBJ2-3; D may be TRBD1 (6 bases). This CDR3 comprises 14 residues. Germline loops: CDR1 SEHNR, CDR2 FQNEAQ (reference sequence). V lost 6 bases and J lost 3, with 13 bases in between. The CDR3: CASRSGQSTDTQYF. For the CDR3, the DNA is TGTGCCAGCAGGTCCGGACAGTCAACAGATACGCAGTATTTT. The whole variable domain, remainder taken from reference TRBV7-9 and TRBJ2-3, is DTGVSQNPRHKITKRGQNVTFRCDPISEHNRLYWYRQTLGQGPEFLTYFQNEAQLEKSRLLSDRFSAERPKGSFSTLEIQRTEQGDSAMYLCASRSGQSTDTQYFGPGTRLTVL.

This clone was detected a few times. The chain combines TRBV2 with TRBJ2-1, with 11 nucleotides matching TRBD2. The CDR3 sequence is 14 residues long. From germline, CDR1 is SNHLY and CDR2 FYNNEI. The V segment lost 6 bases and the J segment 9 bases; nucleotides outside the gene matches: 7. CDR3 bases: TGTGCCAGCAGGGAGACTAGCGGGATTGGTGAGCAGTTCTTC. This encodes CASRETSGIGEQFF.

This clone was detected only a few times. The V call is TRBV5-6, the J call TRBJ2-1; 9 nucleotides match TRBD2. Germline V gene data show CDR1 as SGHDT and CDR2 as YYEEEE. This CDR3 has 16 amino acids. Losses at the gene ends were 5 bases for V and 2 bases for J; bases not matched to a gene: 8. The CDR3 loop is CASRPLKREAYNEQFF. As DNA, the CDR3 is TGTGCCAGCAGACCTCTCAAGCGGGAGGCCTACAATGAGCAGTTCTTC.

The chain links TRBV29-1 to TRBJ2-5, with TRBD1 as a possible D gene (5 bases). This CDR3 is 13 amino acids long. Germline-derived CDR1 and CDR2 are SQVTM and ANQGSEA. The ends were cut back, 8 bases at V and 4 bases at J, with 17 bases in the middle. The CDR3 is CSPVEWGGETQYF. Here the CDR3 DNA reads TGCAGCCCCGTAGAGTGGGGCGGAGAGACCCAGTACTTC.

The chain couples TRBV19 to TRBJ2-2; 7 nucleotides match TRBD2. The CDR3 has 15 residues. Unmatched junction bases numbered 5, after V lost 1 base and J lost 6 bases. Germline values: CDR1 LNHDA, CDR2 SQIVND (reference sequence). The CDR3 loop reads CASSIGTAGAGELFF. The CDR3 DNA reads TGTGCCAGTAGTATAGGTACTGCGGGGGCCGGGGAGCTGTTTTTT.

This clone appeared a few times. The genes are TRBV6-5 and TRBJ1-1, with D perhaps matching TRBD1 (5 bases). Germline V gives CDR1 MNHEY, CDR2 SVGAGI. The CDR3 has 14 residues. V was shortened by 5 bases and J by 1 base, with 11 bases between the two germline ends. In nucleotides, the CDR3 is TGTGCCAGCAGTCGGGGGACGGGGAACACTGAAGCTTTCTTT. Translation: CASSRGTGNTEAFF.

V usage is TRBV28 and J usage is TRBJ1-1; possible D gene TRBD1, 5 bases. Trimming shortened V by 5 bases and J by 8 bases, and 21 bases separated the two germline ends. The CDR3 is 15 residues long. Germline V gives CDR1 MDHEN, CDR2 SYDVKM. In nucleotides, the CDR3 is TGTGCCAGCAGTATCCGACAGAAGGAGAGTGGGGAAGCTTTCTTT. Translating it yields CASSIRQKESGEAFF.

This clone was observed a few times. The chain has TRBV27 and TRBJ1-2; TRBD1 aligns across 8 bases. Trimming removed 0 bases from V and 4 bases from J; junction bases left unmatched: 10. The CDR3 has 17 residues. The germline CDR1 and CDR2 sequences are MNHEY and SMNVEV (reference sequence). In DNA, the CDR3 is TGTGCCAGCAGTTTATCTGGCCCAGGGGGCGGAGGCTATGGCTACACCTTC. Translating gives CASSLSGPGGGGYGYTF.

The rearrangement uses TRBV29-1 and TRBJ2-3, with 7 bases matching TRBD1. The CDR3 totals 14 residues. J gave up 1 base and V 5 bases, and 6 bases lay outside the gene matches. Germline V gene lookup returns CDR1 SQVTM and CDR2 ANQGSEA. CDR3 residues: CSVSRDSGTDTQYF. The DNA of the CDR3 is TGCAGCGTTTCCCGGGACAGCGGCACAGATACGCAGTATTTT.

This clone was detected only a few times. In nucleotides, the CDR3 is TGCGCCAGCAGCCAAAATCCGTTAGCGGGAGAAGAGACCCAGTACTTC. It codes for CASSQNPLAGEETQYF. This sequence joins TRBV4-1 and TRBJ2-5; 9 bases fit TRBD2. The CDR3 has 16 residues. The V gene end was trimmed by 2 bases and the J gene end by 3 bases; junction bases not matched to a gene: 7. CDR1 is MGHRA, CDR2 YSYEKL, per germline.

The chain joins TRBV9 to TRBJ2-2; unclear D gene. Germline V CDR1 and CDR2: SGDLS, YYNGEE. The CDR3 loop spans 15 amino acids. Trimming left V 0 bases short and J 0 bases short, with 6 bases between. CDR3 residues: CASSVALANTGELFF. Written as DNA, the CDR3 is TGTGCCAGCAGCGTAGCTCTCGCGAACACCGGGGAGCTGTTTTTT.

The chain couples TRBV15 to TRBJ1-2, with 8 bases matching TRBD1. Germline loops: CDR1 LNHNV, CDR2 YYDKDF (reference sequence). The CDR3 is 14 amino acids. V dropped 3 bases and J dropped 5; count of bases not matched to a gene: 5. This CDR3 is CATSRDREGYGYTF. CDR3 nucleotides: TGTGCCACCAGCAGGGACAGGGAGGGGTATGGCTACACCTTC. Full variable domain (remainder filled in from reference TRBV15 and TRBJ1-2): DAMVIQNPRYQVTQFGKPVTLSCSQTLNHNVMYWYQQKSSQAPKLLFHYYDKDFNNEADTPDNFQSRRPNTSFCFLDIRSPGLGDTAMYLCATSRDREGYGYTFGSGTRLTVV.

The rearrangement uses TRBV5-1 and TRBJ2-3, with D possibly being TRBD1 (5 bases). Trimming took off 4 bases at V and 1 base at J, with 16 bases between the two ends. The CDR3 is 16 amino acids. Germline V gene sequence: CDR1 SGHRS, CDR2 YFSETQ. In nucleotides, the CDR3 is TGCGCCAGCAGCCCCATAAATGGACAAGGCACAGATACGCAGTATTTT. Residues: CASSPINGQGTDTQYF.

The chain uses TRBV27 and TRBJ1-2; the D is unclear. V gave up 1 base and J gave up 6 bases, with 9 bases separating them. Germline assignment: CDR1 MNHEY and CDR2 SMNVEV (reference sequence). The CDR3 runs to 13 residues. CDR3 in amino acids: CASSLFYGDGYTF. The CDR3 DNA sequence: TGTGCCAGCAGTTTATTTTACGGGGATGGCTACACCTTC.

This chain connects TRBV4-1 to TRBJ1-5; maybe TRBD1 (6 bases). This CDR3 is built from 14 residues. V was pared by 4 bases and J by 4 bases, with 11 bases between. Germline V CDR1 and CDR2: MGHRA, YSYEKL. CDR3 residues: CASSLTGNNQPQHF. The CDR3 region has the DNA TGCGCCAGCAGCCTCACAGGGAATAATCAGCCCCAGCATTTT.

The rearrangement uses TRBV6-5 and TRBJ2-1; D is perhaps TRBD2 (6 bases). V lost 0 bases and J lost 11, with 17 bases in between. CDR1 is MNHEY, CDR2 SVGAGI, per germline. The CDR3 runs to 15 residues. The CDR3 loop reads CASSYSAGRQFQQFF. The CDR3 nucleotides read TGTGCCAGCAGTTACTCGGCGGGAAGACAATTTCAGCAGTTCTTC.

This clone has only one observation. Here the CDR3 reads CASSLLRSMEQYF. CDR3 bases: TGTGCCAGCAGTTTACTGCGGTCCATGGAGCAGTACTTC. The chain employs TRBV28 and TRBJ2-7; D remains ambiguous. The V end lost 2 bases, the J end lost 7 bases, and 12 bases lay between the germline ends. Germline loops: CDR1 MDHEN, CDR2 SYDVKM. The CDR3 has 13 residues. The full variable domain, its missing parts supplied by reference TRBV28 and TRBJ2-7, is DVKVTQSSRYLVKRTGEKVFLECVQDMDHENMFWYRQDPGLGLRLIYFSYDVKMKEKGDIPEGYSVSREKKERFSLILESASTNQTSMYLCASSLLRSMEQYFGPGTRLTVT.